The T cell receptor beta chain under discussion was sequenced for a study of Ad26.COV2.S vaccination and SARS-CoV-2 variants. Study context: Ad26.COV2.S shots went into the muscle once or twice, 56 days apart.

This table comes from immunoSEQ multiplex PCR, and its TCRdb copy is limited to in-frame clones, with some not included. The sample lists around 450,000 clones, roughly 89% occurring once. Treatment indicated: around 19 received Ad26.COV2.S at low or high dose, single or two shots; about 5 received placebo; per-sample allocation not given. The study sampled participants on day 63 after the first vaccine or placebo injection. This CDR3 is built from 11 residues. Trimming shortened V by 5 bases and J by 4 bases, and 6 bases separated the two germline ends. Germline V lookup: CDR1 MNHEY, CDR2 SVGEGT. This TCR was recovered from a person aged 18-60 years who received the Ad26.COV2.S COVID-19 vaccine or a placebo. The sample was peripheral blood, taken in a trial of Ad26.COV2.S vaccine versus placebo. V and J are TRBV6-2 or TRBV6-3 and TRBJ2-7; D not resolved. CDR3 sequence reads: CASSPRYEQYF. Written as DNA, the CDR3 is TGTGCCAGCAGTCCCCGTTACGAGCAGTACTTC.